This TCR beta chain appears in the sequencing data of a study of cytomegalovirus exposure and HLA in healthy donors (dated by TCRdb to about 2017). About the full investigation: According to an earlier analysis of around 600 of the donors, some 180 million T cells yielded 95 million to 140 million unique TCR beta sequences and around 280 Gb of sequence data. In the later analysis, no new phenotypic data were used to find candidate immune exposures; instead, reliance was placed on TCR beta sequences and their occurrence across donors. Across 398 genotyped donors of the cohort, an average of approximately 200,000 unique TCR beta nucleotide sequences per donor were sequenced, and roughly 20% of those sequences were non-productive. Every repertoire in the discovery cohort had been generated on one and the same sequencing platform. To decide whether each TCR beta V gene segment behaved as functional or pseudogenic, an earlier analysis of some 600 of the donors relied on high-throughput TCR beta sequencing. An early release that covered 640 HLA-typed donors contained approximately 300 gigabases of sequencing data and 75 million to 100 million unique TCR sequences. High-throughput TCR immunosequencing, statistical association of individual TCRs with disease status, and machine learning were combined to predict cytomegalovirus infection status. A later genetic analysis used genome-wide SNP genotypes for about 55% of the 666 donors, treating that subset as a discovery cohort. Both class I and class II loci were covered by HLA typing, at four-digit resolution. A later analysis re-examined previously published TCR beta repertoires from about 700 donors and added high-resolution HLA genotyping to investigate patterns of TCR occurrence. Using immunosequencing, the study profiled T cell repertoires from fewer than 850 subjects and related those repertoires to cytomegalovirus serostatus. Donor age, sex, ethnicity and CMV serostatus were collected together with the repertoire data. The number of donors typed differed by locus, with about 620-630 for A, B, C, DRB1 and DQB1, more than 500 for DQA1, approximately 580 for DPA1, and roughly 450 for DPB1. Of the roughly 400 genotyped donors, approximately 80% fell in the genetic ancestry cluster associated with self-reported Caucasian donors. Because of strong linkage in the cohort, five DR-DQ haplotypes were treated as single units for association and clustering. The study aimed to test whether signatures of past pathogen exposure could be identified by cataloging public T cell receptors. Along with the approximately 650-subject first cohort, a separate validation cohort of over 90 different subjects was used. Beyond this particular receptor, the publication reports: Compared with the 666-donor mean, donors in an Asian-associated ancestry cluster had fewer N-insertions in productive TCRs, according to a later genetic analysis. A further reported finding was that TCR beta sequences accurately predicted the HLA-A and HLA-B alleles for most subjects in the first cohort. When HLA alleles, especially DR and DQ, strongly co-occurred, attributing TCR associations to individual alleles was difficult. A group of highly shared sequence variants was considered likely to be a technical artifact of the sequencing pipeline. Because counts were too low, around 18 rarely observed V segments, including chromosome 9 orphons, were left out of the earlier analysis of 500 to 750 of the donors. In a later analysis, some 17,000 TCR beta sequences were associated with specific HLA alleles at a false discovery rate of 0.05. This cohort had only TCR beta chains sequenced, and the lack of alpha or paired-chain data limited which features could be detected. In both the original and validation cohorts, the classifier was reported to diagnose cytomegalovirus status with high specificity and sensitivity. A few of the identified cytomegalovirus-associated TCR beta chains were confirmed in vitro to be specific for cytomegalovirus antigens. The authors suggested that the approach could potentially be extended to other disease states and immunological phenotypes. Compared with equally common non-associated chains, HLA-associated TCR beta chains in a later analysis were more clonally expanded and had lower generation probabilities. According to a later analysis, parvovirus B19, influenza, CMV and Epstein-Barr virus appeared linked to several top co-occurrence clusters. According to a later analysis, most CMV-associated TCR beta chains appeared to be HLA-restricted, and the HLA associations seemed to be driven largely by CMV exposure. The study gave a list of about 150 TCR beta chains associated with cytomegalovirus. Because HLA typing was missing for some donors at each locus, association tests included only the typed subset. Roughly uniform sequencing depth across donors was assumed in presence/absence analyses, although this assumption may not hold. Broadly in line with IMGT annotations, most TCR beta V segments showed up in productive rearrangements about 87% or about 30% of the time in an earlier analysis of several hundred of the donors. V-gene and J-gene trimming of TCR beta chains was associated with a missense DCLRE1C variant in a later genetic analysis, and the association was replicated in an independent cohort. CMV serostatus was the only immune exposure information available for the cohort. Most TCR sequences were observed very rarely across donors, whereas some public TCRs were present in many individuals. Linkage disequilibrium might explain the correlated functional status among segregating V segments, but an unknown experimental factor could not be excluded. According to a later analysis, TCR association rates differed among HLA loci, with DRB1 alleles showing the most associated TCRs and HLA-C alleles showing the fewest.

With regard to this clone: What antigen it recognizes has not been identified. Per-nucleotide qualities are absent, and no much larger clonotype sits a single base away.

The cohort consisted of more than 650 healthy bone marrow donors. Cohort members were all nominally healthy when sampled, although unrecorded immune exposures were likely present. The donor was CMV seropositive and was included in the group of some 290 seropositive cohort members. Each donor provided a peripheral blood sample, and peripheral blood mononuclear cells were used for TCR beta sequencing. Genomic DNA was extracted from the blood cell samples with the Qiagen DNeasy Blood Extraction Kit. The receptor library was made with the immunoSEQ multiplex PCR assay. The multiplex PCR relied on a mix of 60 forward primers for TCR Vbeta segments and 13 reverse primers for TCR Jbeta segments. The CDR3 region of rearranged TCR beta genes was amplified from genomic DNA with a multiplex PCR assay. On the Illumina HiSeq System, the amplified TCR beta libraries were sequenced as 87-base-pair reads. Concerning the study's data processing: In a later analysis, 77 million or so unique TCR beta chains were counted across the approximately 620 repertoires, and around 11 million of these chains were shared by at least two donors. Raw reads were error-corrected and collapsed into unique sequences by a nearest-neighbor algorithm in which closely related sequences were merged to remove PCR and sequencing errors. To assign V, D and J gene segments, CDR3 sequences were aligned to IMGT reference sequences. For a sequence to be retained, a match of at least six nucleotides to both a V gene segment and a J gene segment was required. Rearrangements were called productive when the CDR3 lacked stop codons and stayed in frame with V and J; all others were non-productive. CDR3 was defined according to IMGT convention as the region running from the second conserved V-encoded cysteine to the conserved J-encoded phenylalanine. The earlier analysis of about 500 of the donors excluded sequences that lacked an unambiguous match to a single V gene segment. An earlier analysis of a few hundred of the donors classified V segments as functional when productive rearrangements were above 56.7% and as segregating when the standard deviation between donors was above 5%. To diagnose cytomegalovirus status from the catalog of TCR beta chain sequences, a statistical classification framework was built. V and J gene assignment, in a later analysis, came from comparing TCR nucleotide sequences with IMGT/GENE-DB human TR gene sequences. In a later analysis, CDR3 sequences and most-parsimonious VDJ recombination scenarios were assigned using the TCRdist pipeline. In a later analysis, each TCR beta chain was defined by its CDR3 amino acid sequence together with its V-gene family, and reads without a unique V-gene family were excluded. As a way to deal with suspected cross-contamination and a sequencing artifact, a later analysis dropped roughly 620 nucleotide sequences that were highly shared and had low generation probability. For each public chain, a later analysis derived a clonal expansion index from normalized ranks of inferred template counts within each repertoire. Generation probabilities in a later analysis came from a VDJ recombination model fitted to out-of-frame rearrangements, and those results were checked against IGoR. In a later analysis, TCR-TCR, TCR-HLA and TCR-CMV co-occurrence was scored with hypergeometric tests, and a repertoire-size bias correction was applied to TCR pairs. A later analysis estimated false discovery rates by permuting HLA or CMV assignments 20 times. In a later analysis, co-occurring TCRs were grouped using DBSCAN, and TCRdist sequence similarity was added for clustering within HLA-allele-positive subsets. Co-occurrence clustering excluded repertoires with fewer than 30,000 or more than 120,000 public chains, plus five with anomalous nucleotide sharing. TCRdb carries this immuneACCESS record with in-frame sequences only. Its versions omit some clonotypes, under half of them owing to an unresolved V gene in the studies checked, with the rest unexplained. Clone size and the V and J calls come from that table; the DNA yielded D and trimming. Counted in this sample were fewer than 130,000 clones; more than 70% of them appeared once. Over 2.5% of the sample is taken by the ten largest.

This clonotype was sampled from a woman aged 60-70 years in good health and CMV-seropositive. The sequenced sample consisted of PBMCs.

The CDR3 region: CATRGLAPTGYNEQFF. The DNA sequence is given as TGTGCCACCAGGGGACTAGCTCCGACCGGATACAATGAGCAGTTCTTC. Recombination joined TRBV15 with TRBJ2-1; TRBD2 aligns with 9 central bases. The CDR3 starts with the cysteine, ends with the phenylalanine, and has 16 residues. Kept here is only the CDR3 DNA, which spans 48 bases and is read in frame from base 1. From the germline V gene (reference sequence), CDR1 is LNHNV and CDR2 is YYDKDF. The germline V end is reduced by 6 bases and the J end by 4 bases; junction bases left unmatched: 10.